Included here is one TCR beta chain sequence, with context. Its target is unknown. CDR1 and CDR2 from the germline V gene are SGHVS and FNYEAQ. Trimming stripped 1 base from V and 1 base from J, with 7 bases between. The CDR3 loop spans 14 amino acids. The data are from a study of a mutant IDH1 vaccine in newly diagnosed glioma. Study details: Prior therapy was radiotherapy, temozolomide, or both; most received both.

Time point: week 47, end of study. It was 300 ug of mutant IDH1 20-mer peptide that made up each vaccine dose, given with topical imiquimod. Measured with immunoSEQ multiplex PCR; TCRdb has only the in-frame clones, and not every one. The table lists about 55,000 clones, over 75% of them singletons. The V and J genes are TRBV7-6 and TRBJ1-2; D remains ambiguous. The source was PBMCs, collected from a glioma patient whose treatment included an IDH1 peptide vaccine. This receptor was identified in a middle-aged woman with glioma. Some clones in this sample may be carry-over from other donors' samples. The CDR3 DNA is TGTGCCAGCAGCTTAGGACCGCTTAACTATGGCTACACCTTC. It translates to CASSLGPLNYGYTF.